Presented here are 29 T cell receptor beta chains from one specimen sequenced in a study of stem cell transplantation in POMP-related autoinflammatory disease. Sequencing used immunoSEQ multiplex PCR; TCRdb keeps in-frame clones, though not all of them. This table has tens of thousands of clones, approximately 90% appearing once. Sequenced material: CD4+ T cells from PBMCs, taken after stem cell transplantation. The receptors were sampled from a human patient with POMP-related autoinflammation and immune dysregulation (PRAID). Some of the T cells may derive from the graft donor.

This chain connects TRBV7-6 to TRBJ1-3; unclear D gene. Between the trimmed V and J ends, which lost 1 base and 2 bases, there was a span of 12 bases. Germline values: CDR1 SGHVS, CDR2 FNYEAQ. The CDR3 length is 16 residues. Written as DNA, the CDR3 is TGTGCCAGCAGCTTAGGCCGGAGAGGGACTGGAAACACCATATATTTT. This encodes CASSLGRRGTGNTIYF.

The chain employs TRBV28 and TRBJ1-1; D perhaps matches TRBD1 (5 bases). The CDR3 covers 14 residues. In germline, CDR1 is MDHEN, CDR2 SYDVKM. The ends were cut back, 6 bases at V and 0 bases at J, with 11 bases in the middle. CDR3 nucleotide sequence: TGTGCCAGCAGCCCGGACATGATGAACACTGAAGCTTTCTTT. As protein: CASSPDMMNTEAFF. Drawing the rest from reference TRBV28 and TRBJ1-1, the complete variable domain is DVKVTQSSRYLVKRTGEKVFLECVQDMDHENMFWYRQDPGLGLRLIYFSYDVKMKEKGDIPEGYSVSREKKERFSLILESASTNQTSMYLCASSPDMMNTEAFFGQGTRLTVV.

The chain is built from TRBV6-5 and TRBJ1-2, with 8 bases lining up with TRBD1. Trimming removed 2 bases from V and 4 bases from J; junction bases left unmatched: 9. The V gene's germline CDR1 is MNHEY and CDR2 SVGAGI. The CDR3 length is 16 residues. CDR3 amino acids: CASSYRRRDRSYGYTF. DNA for the CDR3: TGTGCCAGCAGTTACCGGCGCCGGGACAGGAGCTATGGCTACACCTTC.

This chain uses TRBV6-5 with TRBJ1-5; no clear D gene. The V end was cut by 5 bases, the J end by 7 bases, with 9 bases between. The CDR3 covers 12 residues. CDR1 and CDR2 (germline): MNHEY, SVGAGI. CDR3 residues: CASSRYEQPQHF. The CDR3 region has the DNA TGTGCCAGCAGTCGGTACGAGCAGCCCCAGCATTTT.

The chain recombines TRBV20-1 with TRBJ2-7; 8 nucleotides align to TRBD1. Germline V CDR1 and CDR2: DFQATT, SNEGSKA (reference sequence). The V segment lost 3 bases and the J segment 1 base; nucleotides outside the gene matches: 8. The CDR3 runs to 15 residues. The CDR3 sequence: CSASRRQGISYEQYF. In DNA, the CDR3 is TGCAGTGCTAGTAGAAGACAGGGGATTTCCTACGAGCAGTACTTC.

The V gene is TRBV7-8, the J gene TRBJ2-7; no reliable D call. The CDR3 sequence is 14 residues long. From germline, CDR1 is SGHVS and CDR2 FQNEAQ. Trimming cost V 2 bases and J 6 bases, with 14 bases left between them. CDR3 in DNA: TGTGCCAGCAGCTTAAGTAGGGTACCCGTCGAGCAGTACTTC. Translating it yields CASSLSRVPVEQYF.

The CDR3: CASSEEANTEAFF. The CDR3 nucleotides read TGTGCCAGTAGTGAGGAGGCGAACACTGAAGCTTTCTTT. This chain connects TRBV19 to TRBJ1-1; D is undetermined. Trimming cost V 5 bases and J 1 base, with 8 bases left between them. The CDR3 has 13 residues. CDR1 is LNHDA and CDR2 is SQIVND in the germline V gene (reference sequence).

V gene TRBV12-3 or TRBV12-4 combines with J gene TRBJ2-7, with a possible D match to TRBD2 (5 bases). The CDR3 has 13 amino acids. Trimming shortened V by 3 bases and J by 4 bases, and 10 bases separated the two germline ends. The CDR3 bases are TGTGCCAGCAGTTTTAAGAGGGCGTACGAGCAGTACTTC. Protein product: CASSFKRAYEQYF.

CDR3 loop: CASSVGSPAHTGELFF. CDR3 nucleotides: TGTGCCAGCAGCGTAGGGTCCCCGGCCCACACCGGGGAGCTGTTTTTT. This sequence joins TRBV9 and TRBJ2-2, with D unclear. The CDR3 spans 16 residues. V lost 0 bases, J lost 3 bases, and 12 bases lay in between. Looked up from germline, CDR1 is SGDLS and CDR2 is YYNGEE.

CDR3 sequence reads: CASSQGALRQETQYF. In DNA form, the CDR3 reads TGTGCCAGCAGCCAGGGGGCGCTTCGCCAAGAGACCCAGTACTTC. The rearrangement joins TRBV3-1 (or the pseudogene TRBV3-2) to TRBJ2-5; perhaps TRBD1 as D (6 bases). The V gene's germline CDR1 is LGHDT and CDR2 YNNKEL (reference sequence). This CDR3 is built from 15 residues. V dropped 3 bases and J dropped 1 base, with 12 bases sitting between them.

The chain carries TRBV3-1 (or the pseudogene TRBV3-2) and TRBJ2-4, with D hard to call. The germline V and J ends were trimmed by 0 bases and 1 base, with 19 bases remaining between them. From germline, CDR1 is LGHDT and CDR2 YNNKEL (reference sequence). The CDR3 spans 19 residues. The CDR3 nucleotides read TGTGCCAGCAGCCAAGATGCCTTATCTCCCGGGTTTGCCAAAAACATTCAGTACTTC. Encoded protein: CASSQDALSPGFAKNIQYF.

The rearrangement joins TRBV7-9 to TRBJ2-7; 10 bases are shared with TRBD2. Trimming at V came to 1 base and at J to 0 bases, leaving 6 bases not matched to a gene. The CDR3 extends over 17 amino acids. The germline CDR1 and CDR2 sequences are SEHNR and FQNEAQ (reference sequence). The CDR3 spells CASSLEGGLARSYEQYF. The CDR3 DNA sequence: TGTGCCAGCAGCTTAGAGGGGGGACTAGCGCGCTCCTACGAGCAGTACTTC.

This chain links TRBV10-3 with TRBJ2-3; D might be TRBD1 or TRBD2, each matching 5 bases. V was pared by 2 bases and J by 4 bases, with 22 bases between. Germline CDR1 and CDR2: ENHRY and SYGVKD. The CDR3 extends over 18 amino acids. CDR3 sequence: CAISETSGTRSPSDTQYF. The DNA of the CDR3 is TGTGCCATCAGTGAGACTTCCGGGACCCGTTCTCCATCAGATACGCAGTATTTT.

The chain has TRBV12-3 or TRBV12-4 and TRBJ1-5, with a tentative D call TRBD1 (5 bases). This CDR3 is built from 13 residues. V shed 6 bases and J shed 7 bases, with 13 bases lying between them. CDR3 amino acids: CASSFLQEQPQHF. CDR3 coding DNA: TGTGCCAGCAGCTTTCTACAGGAACAGCCCCAGCATTTT.

This clone was seen a single time. The V call is TRBV3-1 (or the pseudogene TRBV3-2), the J call TRBJ2-7, with D unresolved. CDR3 length: 13 amino acids. Germline V gives CDR1 LGHDT, CDR2 YNNKEL (reference sequence). Trimming took 1 base from V and 12 from J, leaving 16 bases between them. The CDR3 is CASSQGIGRPGYF. The CDR3 DNA sequence: TGTGCCAGCAGCCAAGGGATTGGACGTCCGGGGTACTTC.

The chain couples TRBV4-1 to TRBJ2-2; no clear D gene. With 5 bases removed from V and 0 bases from J, the gap between germline ends came to 7 bases. Germline V lookup: CDR1 MGHRA, CDR2 YSYEKL. CDR3 length: 14 amino acids. In DNA, the CDR3 is TGCGCCAGCAGCTTACCACCGAACACCGGGGAGCTGTTTTTT. Amino acids: CASSLPPNTGELFF.

The chain links TRBV28 to TRBJ1-2; 8 positions agree with TRBD1. Germline V gives CDR1 MDHEN, CDR2 SYDVKM. With 6 bases clipped from V and 6 bases from J, the junction kept 3 bases outside the gene matches. This CDR3 has 12 amino acids. CDR3 region: CASSSGGDGYTF. The DNA for the CDR3 is TGTGCCAGCAGCTCAGGGGGCGATGGCTACACCTTC.

The rearrangement joins TRBV27 to TRBJ2-3; D gene uncertain. The V gene's germline CDR1 is MNHEY and CDR2 SMNVEV (reference sequence). V lost 4 bases to trimming and J lost 2 bases, with 25 bases between them. This CDR3 contains 19 residues. The CDR3: CASSSAHPTAKPPTDTQYF. The CDR3 DNA follows: TGTGCCAGCAGTTCAGCCCATCCTACAGCCAAACCCCCCACAGATACGCAGTATTTT.

The gene calls are TRBV4-1 and TRBJ2-7; D possibly corresponds to TRBD2 (6 bases). The V gene's germline CDR1 is MGHRA and CDR2 YSYEKL. The CDR3 sequence is 16 residues long. Trimming stripped 0 bases from V and 0 bases from J, with 12 bases between. The CDR3 loop is CASSQEVAVSSYEQYF. CDR3 DNA sequence: TGCGCCAGCAGCCAAGAGGTAGCGGTTAGCTCCTACGAGCAGTACTTC.

The gene calls are TRBV28 and TRBJ1-1; 9 positions match TRBD1. The V gene's germline CDR1 is MDHEN and CDR2 SYDVKM. The CDR3 runs 17 residues. After removal of 5 bases from V and 1 base from J, the junction contained 11 bases not matched to a gene. In nucleotides, the CDR3 is TGTGCCAGCAGTCCCGGGACAGGGATTTTTGGGAACACTGAAGCTTTCTTT. Amino acids: CASSPGTGIFGNTEAFF.

The V call is TRBV4-1, the J call TRBJ2-1; TRBD1 agrees at 9 bases. V trimming: 4 bases; J trimming: 0 bases; junction bases outside the gene matches: 10. CDR3 length equals 18 residues. Germline CDR1 and CDR2: MGHRA and YSYEKL. The CDR3 here is CASSPGQGPRSSYNEQFF. The CDR3 bases are TGCGCCAGCAGCCCCGGACAGGGGCCTAGGAGCTCCTACAATGAGCAGTTCTTC.

The chain combines TRBV7-2 with TRBJ2-5; possibly TRBD2 for D (5 bases). This CDR3 region has 13 residues. The V gene lost 8 bases and the J gene lost 5 bases, with 15 bases spanning the gap. Germline CDR1 SGHTA, CDR2 FQGNSA. The DNA of the CDR3 is TGTGCCAGCGCAGTTCTAAGGAGGGAGACCCAGTACTTC. This encodes CASAVLRRETQYF. The complete variable domain, with remaining parts taken from reference TRBV7-2 and TRBJ2-5, reads GAGVSQSPSNKVTEKGKDVELRCDPISGHTALYWYRQSLGQGLEFLIYFQGNSAPDKSGLPSDRFSAERTGGSVSTLTIQRTQQEDSAVYLCASAVLRRETQYFGPGTRLLVL.

The chain couples TRBV4-1 to TRBJ1-4; D call uncertain. V lost 3 bases to trimming and J lost 4 bases, with 9 bases between them. CDR3 size: 14 residues. From germline, CDR1 is MGHRA and CDR2 YSYEKL. CDR3 residues: CASSHRAFNEKLFF. In DNA form, the CDR3 reads TGCGCCAGCAGCCACCGGGCCTTTAATGAAAAACTGTTTTTT.

The V and J genes are TRBV7-2 and TRBJ1-4; D ambiguous. The germline gives CDR1 SGHTA, CDR2 FQGNSA. The CDR3 has 13 amino acids. Trimming shortened V by 3 bases and J by 3 bases, and 5 bases separated the two germline ends. The chain's CDR3 is CASSLSPNEKLFF. The CDR3 nucleotides read TGTGCCAGCAGCTTGAGTCCTAATGAAAAACTGTTTTTT.

This chain links TRBV9 with TRBJ1-2; 11 bases match TRBD1. Germline V gene sequence: CDR1 SGDLS, CDR2 YYNGEE. The CDR3 sequence is 14 residues long. J was trimmed by 6 bases and V by 3 bases; bases with no gene match: 4. The CDR3 loop is CASSARTGGDGYTF. CDR3 nucleotides: TGTGCCAGCAGCGCTCGGACAGGGGGCGATGGCTACACCTTC. The whole variable domain, remainder taken from reference TRBV9 and TRBJ1-2, is DSGVTQTPKHLITATGQRVTLRCSPRSGDLSVYWYQQSLDQGLQFLIQYYNGEERAKGNILERFSAQQFPDLHSELNLSSLELGDSALYFCASSARTGGDGYTFGSGTRLTVV.

V usage is TRBV5-5 and J usage is TRBJ2-1, with a possible D match to TRBD2 (6 bases). Germline V gene lookup returns CDR1 SGHKS and CDR2 YYEKEE (reference sequence). CDR3 length equals 18 residues. Trimming shortened V by 7 bases and J by 3 bases, and 26 bases separated the two germline ends. CDR3 in DNA: TGTGCCAGCGAGGAGGGACTCAACCTTGCCCCTTTCTACAATGAGCAGTTCTTC. Translated, it gives CASEEGLNLAPFYNEQFF. The variable domain in full, with the rest retrieved from reference TRBV5-5 and TRBJ2-1, is DAGVTQSPTHLIKTRGQQVTLRCSPISGHKSVSWYQQVLGQGPQFIFQYYEKEERGRGNFPDRFSARQFPNYSSELNVNALLLGDSALYLCASEEGLNLAPFYNEQFFGPGTRLTVL.

This clone has a handful of counts. The chain carries TRBV11-2 and TRBJ2-7; a possible D gene is TRBD2 (6 bases). Trimming left V 1 base short and J 3 bases short, with 10 bases between. Germline lookup yields CDR1 SGHAT and CDR2 FQNNGV. This CDR3 has 14 residues. The CDR3 DNA follows: TGTGCCAGCAGCTTAGGGGGACTTCTCTACGAGCAGTACTTC. Its translation is CASSLGGLLYEQYF.

This chain links TRBV10-3 with TRBJ2-7, with no clear D. The CDR3 length is 13 residues. Trimming pared 10 bases from V and 2 bases from J, leaving 15 bases between. The germline V gene encodes CDR1 ENHRY and CDR2 SYGVKD. CDR3 loop: CATHETGPYEQYF. DNA of the CDR3: TGTGCCACCCACGAGACGGGCCCCTACGAGCAGTACTTC.

The genes are TRBV6-5 and TRBJ1-1, with unresolved D. The CDR3 covers 13 residues. Trimming shortened V by 6 bases and J by 1 base, and 9 bases separated the two germline ends. Germline V lookup: CDR1 MNHEY, CDR2 SVGAGI. The DNA of the CDR3 is TGTGCCAGCAGCGAGGGATCGAACACTGAAGCTTTCTTT. Amino acids: CASSEGSNTEAFF.